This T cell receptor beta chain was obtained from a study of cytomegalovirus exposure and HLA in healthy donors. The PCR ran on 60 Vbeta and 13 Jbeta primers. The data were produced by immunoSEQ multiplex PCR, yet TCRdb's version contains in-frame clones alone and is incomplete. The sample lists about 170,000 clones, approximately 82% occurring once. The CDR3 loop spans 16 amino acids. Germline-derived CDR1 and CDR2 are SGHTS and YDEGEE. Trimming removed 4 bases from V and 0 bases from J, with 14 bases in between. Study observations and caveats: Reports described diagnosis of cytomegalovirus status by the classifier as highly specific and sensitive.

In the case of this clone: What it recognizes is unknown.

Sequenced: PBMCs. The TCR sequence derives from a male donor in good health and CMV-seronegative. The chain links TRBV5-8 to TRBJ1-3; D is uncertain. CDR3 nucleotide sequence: TGTGCCAGCAGCCCCACCGACGGGAGCTCTGGAAACACCATATATTTT. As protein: CASSPTDGSSGNTIYF.